Below are 32 T cell receptor beta chains sequenced from a single sample in a study of beta chain features in type 1 diabetes. Study-level findings and limits: Researchers report that Type 1 diabetes patients had moderately but significantly shorter TCRB CDR3s across all four CD4+ subsets.

The antigens these receptors bind are not known. Expressed TCRB transcripts were sequenced after all isolated RNA was converted to cDNA. Here immunoSEQ multiplex PCR was the method, and the copy in TCRdb shows in-frame clones only, minus some. The data hold about 370,000 clones, with roughly 9.8% observed a single time. The sequencing sample was made of central memory CD4+ T cells from blood. All receptors derive from a man aged 25 to 40 with type 1 diabetes.

DNA for the CDR3: TGTGCCAGCAGTAAGTTCGGGACAGGGTCCTACGAGCAGTACTTC. This sequence encodes CASSKFGTGSYEQYF. V usage is TRBV6-6 and J usage is TRBJ2-7; 9 nucleotides line up with TRBD1. This CDR3 spans 15 amino acids. J lost 1 base, V lost 5 bases, and 6 bases had no gene match. Germline V CDR1 and CDR2: MNHNY, SVGAGI (reference sequence).

Only a few counts were recorded for this clone. This chain joins TRBV10-1 and TRBJ2-3; a weak D match, TRBD2 (7 bases). V shed 3 bases and J shed 4 bases, with 14 bases lying between them. The CDR3 consists of 15 residues. CDR1 and CDR2 from the germline V gene are WNHNN and SYGVQD (reference sequence). CDR3 sequence reads: CASSDRREGADTQYF. The CDR3 nucleotides read TGCGCCAGCAGTGATCGAAGGGAGGGGGCAGATACGCAGTATTTT.

This clone was recorded at least ten times. This chain uses TRBV28 with TRBJ2-7, with D possibly matching TRBD1 (5 bases). The germline gives CDR1 MDHEN, CDR2 SYDVKM. The CDR3 sequence is 13 residues long. V was pared by 2 bases and J by 9 bases, with 14 bases between. CDR3: CASSLGLVRGQYF. The CDR3, as DNA: TGTGCCAGCAGTTTAGGGCTGGTTAGGGGGCAGTACTTC.

V usage is TRBV29-1 and J usage is TRBJ2-4; possible D gene TRBD1, 6 bases. Germline V gene data show CDR1 as SQVTM and CDR2 as ANQGSEA. This CDR3 spans 14 amino acids. V was pared by 6 bases and J by 5 bases, with 17 bases between. The CDR3 here is CSVLSQGNQNIQYF. CDR3 coding DNA: TGCAGCGTCCTAAGTCAGGGGAATCAAAACATTCAGTACTTC. Combining the CDR3 with reference TRBV29-1 and TRBJ2-4 gives the whole variable domain SAVISQKPSRDICQRGTSLTIQCQVDSQVTMMFWYRQQPGQSLTLIATANQGSEATYESGFVIDKFPISRPNLTFSTLTVSNMSPEDSSIYLCSVLSQGNQNIQYFGAGTRLSVL.

This clone was seen only a few times. The V gene is TRBV29-1, the J gene TRBJ1-5; TRBD1 agrees at 8 bases. CDR3 size: 13 residues. Germline values: CDR1 SQVTM, CDR2 ANQGSEA. The V and J ends lost 4 bases and 5 bases, in that order; junction bases with no gene match: 4. CDR3 nucleotides: TGCAGCGTTGCCCTGGGACAGGATCAGCCCCAGCATTTT. Translated, it gives CSVALGQDQPQHF.

This clone has just a few counts. The chain couples TRBV27 to TRBJ2-6, with TRBD1 matching 9 bases. V dropped 6 bases and J dropped 1; count of bases not matched to a gene: 10. The germline CDR1 and CDR2 sequences are MNHEY and SMNVEV (reference sequence). CDR3 length: 18 residues. The CDR3 loop reads CASRTLPGQGSGANVLTF. In DNA, the CDR3 is TGTGCCAGCAGGACCCTCCCGGGACAGGGTTCTGGGGCCAACGTCCTGACTTTC.

This clone turned up a few times. The chain recombines TRBV6-5 with TRBJ1-2; the D is unclear. The CDR3 is 13 amino acids. Germline V gene sequence: CDR1 MNHEY, CDR2 SVGAGI. V was pared by 7 bases and J by 3 bases, with 12 bases between. The CDR3 region has the DNA TGTGCCAGCAACGCACGGGGTTACTATGGCTACACCTTC. This sequence encodes CASNARGYYGYTF.

This clone was observed many times. The CDR3 DNA is TGTGCCAGCAGCGTAGTAAGTCGAACCTACGAGCAGTACTTC. It yields the protein CASSVVSRTYEQYF. This sequence joins TRBV9 and TRBJ2-7, with unresolved D. V shed 0 bases and J shed 2 bases, with 9 bases lying between them. This CDR3 has 14 amino acids. Per the germline V gene, CDR1 is SGDLS and CDR2 is YYNGEE.

This clone was detected only a few times. The chain has TRBV6-5 and TRBJ2-5, with unresolved D. Germline CDR1 is MNHEY and CDR2 is SVGAGI. The CDR3 extends over 13 amino acids. Deletions cut 5 bases from V and 1 base from J, with 8 bases between. The CDR3 region is CASSVSLQETQYF. The CDR3 region has the DNA TGTGCCAGCAGTGTAAGCCTCCAAGAGACCCAGTACTTC.

The chain is built from TRBV7-2 and TRBJ2-5, with a possible D match to TRBD1 (6 bases). The CDR3 consists of 17 residues. V was cut by 1 base and J by 4 bases, with 19 bases left in between. Germline V CDR1 and CDR2: SGHTA, FQGNSA. CDR3 in amino acids: CASSLVLAVSRGETQYF. DNA for the CDR3: TGTGCCAGCAGCTTAGTTTTGGCAGTATCCAGGGGAGAGACCCAGTACTTC.

This clone was seen more than once but under ten times. J is TRBJ1-1 and V is TRBV28; D uncertain. In germline, CDR1 is MDHEN, CDR2 SYDVKM. Deletions cut 5 bases from V and 4 bases from J, with 20 bases between. The CDR3 covers 16 residues. The CDR3 sequence: CASSLRTSAISTEAFF. The CDR3 DNA sequence: TGTGCCAGCAGTCTAAGGACCAGCGCAATAAGCACTGAAGCTTTCTTT. The variable domain in full, with the rest retrieved from reference TRBV28 and TRBJ1-1, is DVKVTQSSRYLVKRTGEKVFLECVQDMDHENMFWYRQDPGLGLRLIYFSYDVKMKEKGDIPEGYSVSREKKERFSLILESASTNQTSMYLCASSLRTSAISTEAFFGQGTRLTVV.

A few counts support this clone. The genes are TRBV28 and TRBJ2-3; 11 bases line up with TRBD2. CDR1 and CDR2 (germline): MDHEN, SYDVKM. The CDR3 runs to 16 residues. Trimming removed 6 bases from V and 2 bases from J; junction bases left unmatched: 7. The CDR3 coding sequence is TGTGCCAGCAGCTATAGCGGGAGGGACTTCACAGATACGCAGTATTTT. This encodes CASSYSGRDFTDTQYF.

The chain combines TRBV6-5 with TRBJ2-7; 10 bases fit TRBD1. From germline, CDR1 is MNHEY and CDR2 SVGAGI. The length of the CDR3 is 15 residues. V shed 6 bases, J shed 3 bases, and the junction held 8 bases outside the gene matches. Here the CDR3 reads CASRFGTGDNYEQYF. The CDR3, as DNA: TGTGCCAGCAGGTTCGGGACAGGGGACAACTACGAGCAGTACTTC.

This clone was detected a few times. The chain is built from TRBV2 and TRBJ2-3, with 11 bases matching TRBD2. This CDR3 spans 15 amino acids. The ends lost 4 bases at V and 2 bases at J; junction bases unmatched: 2. Germline V gene sequence: CDR1 SNHLY, CDR2 FYNNEI. In DNA, the CDR3 is TGTGCCAGCAGTGTTAGCGGGAGGGTCACAGATACGCAGTATTTT. Its protein is CASSVSGRVTDTQYF.

This clone was seen ten or more times. The same CDR3 can be traced to other DNA sequences in this sample. V is TRBV2 and J is TRBJ2-7; D unclear. CDR1 is SNHLY and CDR2 is FYNNEI in the germline V gene. The CDR3 covers 11 residues. V lost 4 bases to trimming and J lost 2 bases, with 3 bases between them. The CDR3 nucleotides are TGTGCCAGCAGTGTTACCTACGAGCAGTACTTC. It is translated as CASSVTYEQYF.

This chain links TRBV25-1 with TRBJ1-2; 10 positions agree with TRBD1. This CDR3 is built from 16 residues. V lost 1 base and J lost 5; bases outside the gene matches: 7. Germline CDR1 reads MGHDK; CDR2 reads SYGVNS. The DNA for the CDR3 is TGTGCCAGCAGTGAATCCGTAGGGGGACAGGGGTATGGCTACACCTTC. Amino acid sequence: CASSESVGGQGYGYTF.

This clone turned up a few times. V usage is TRBV4-2 and J usage is TRBJ2-5, with D possibly being TRBD2 (5 bases). Germline CDR1 and CDR2: LGHNA and YNFKEQ. V was trimmed by 4 bases and J by 1 base, leaving 16 bases between them. This CDR3 contains 16 residues. The CDR3 sequence: CASSRDSRRAQETQYF. The CDR3 DNA is TGTGCCAGCAGCCGAGACTCCAGGCGGGCCCAAGAGACCCAGTACTTC.

This clone was observed at least ten times. The rearrangement links TRBV7-8 to TRBJ1-2; D call uncertain. Germline V CDR1 and CDR2: SGHVS, FQNEAQ. Trimming shortened V by 1 base and J by 4 bases, and 13 bases separated the two germline ends. This CDR3 spans 15 amino acids. The CDR3 nucleotides are TGTGCCAGCAGCTTAGGCGTCGGGCAGTTCTATGGCTACACCTTC. Translating gives CASSLGVGQFYGYTF.

This clone has ten or more counts. The chain links TRBV28 to TRBJ2-1; D ambiguous. Trimming stripped 6 bases from V and 5 bases from J, with 5 bases between. This CDR3 region has 11 residues. The germline V gene encodes CDR1 MDHEN and CDR2 SYDVKM. The CDR3 DNA is TGTGCCAGCAGCGCGAACAATGAGCAGTTCTTC. This translates into CASSANNEQFF.

This clone was detected ten times or more. For the CDR3, the DNA is TGTGCCAGCAGCACGGGACAGTACAATGAGCAGTTCTTC. Its protein product is CASSTGQYNEQFF. This sequence joins TRBV5-8 and TRBJ2-1; 7 bases line up with TRBD1. The CDR3 is made up of 13 amino acids. V gave up 4 bases and J gave up 4 bases; unmatched junction bases: 2. Germline values: CDR1 SGHTS, CDR2 YDEGEE.

Only a few counts were recorded for this clone. The chain couples TRBV10-3 to TRBJ2-7; TRBD2 is a possible D gene (6 bases). The CDR3 runs to 15 residues. The V end was cut by 7 bases, the J end by 6 bases, with 22 bases between. Germline CDR1 ENHRY, CDR2 SYGVKD. The chain's CDR3 is CAIKAGGSSSTEQYF. DNA for the CDR3: TGTGCCATCAAGGCCGGGGGAAGTTCTAGCACCGAGCAGTACTTC.

The chain is built from TRBV11-2 and TRBJ2-5, with a possible D match to TRBD1 (6 bases). Germline CDR1 is SGHAT and CDR2 is FQNNGV. The CDR3 consists of 14 residues. V shed 4 bases and J shed 5 bases, with 14 bases lying between them. CDR3 sequence: CASSSSNRAETQYF. DNA of the CDR3: TGTGCCAGCAGCTCAAGCAACAGGGCCGAGACCCAGTACTTC.

This clone came up a few times. The V gene is TRBV19, the J gene TRBJ2-5; D possibly corresponds to TRBD2 (6 bases). The V gene lost 3 bases and the J gene lost 7 bases, with 15 bases spanning the gap. CDR3 length: 14 amino acids. Germline loops: CDR1 LNHDA, CDR2 SQIVND (reference sequence). The CDR3 nucleotides read TGTGCCAGTAGTATGGGGGGACCCCCAGCGACCCAGTACTTC. The encoded protein is CASSMGGPPATQYF.

This clone occurred a few times. This rearrangement joins TRBV7-9 to TRBJ2-5; 7 bases agree with TRBD2. The germline gives CDR1 SEHNR, CDR2 FQNEAQ (reference sequence). CDR3 length: 13 amino acids. Unmatched junction bases numbered 2, after V lost 2 bases and J lost 5 bases. CDR3 region: CASSLREVETQYF. The CDR3 DNA reads as TGTGCCAGCAGCTTACGGGAGGTGGAGACCCAGTACTTC.

This clone was recorded many times. The chain uses TRBV7-2 and TRBJ2-7; TRBD1 is a possible D gene (6 bases). Germline CDR1 reads SGHTA; CDR2 reads FQGNSA. CDR3 size: 13 residues. The V end was cut by 6 bases, the J end by 5 bases, with 14 bases between. The CDR3 DNA reads as TGTGCCAGCAGGACGACAGGTTACCACGAGCAGTACTTC. This gives the protein CASRTTGYHEQYF. Full variable domain (rest looked up from reference TRBV7-2 and TRBJ2-7): GAGVSQSPSNKVTEKGKDVELRCDPISGHTALYWYRQSLGQGLEFLIYFQGNSAPDKSGLPSDRFSAERTGGSVSTLTIQRTQQEDSAVYLCASRTTGYHEQYFGPGTRLTVT.

The chain joins TRBV2 to TRBJ1-1, with D perhaps matching TRBD1 (5 bases). CDR1 is SNHLY and CDR2 is FYNNEI in the germline V gene. The CDR3 runs 13 residues. With 8 bases removed from V and 4 bases from J, the gap between germline ends came to 14 bases. This CDR3 reads CASYVGGTTEAFF. In DNA form, the CDR3 reads TGTGCCAGCTACGTCGGAGGGACCACTGAAGCTTTCTTT. The entire variable domain, with the rest obtained from reference TRBV2 and TRBJ1-1, is as follows: EPEVTQTPSHQVTQMGQEVILRCVPISNHLYFYWYRQILGQKVEFLVSFYNNEISEKSEIFDDQFSVERPDGSNFTLKIRSTKLEDSAMYFCASYVGGTTEAFFGQGTRLTVV.

CDR3 coding DNA: TGCGCCAGCGCCGGGCGCGGGAGGACAGATACGCAGTATTTT. It encodes CASAGRGRTDTQYF. The genes are TRBV5-1 and TRBJ2-3, with TRBD2 matching over 8 bases. Germline CDR1 reads SGHRS; CDR2 reads YFSETQ. This CDR3 is 14 amino acids long. J was trimmed by 3 bases and V by 7 bases; bases with no gene match: 7.

The chain employs TRBV7-6 and TRBJ2-7, with D perhaps matching TRBD1 (5 bases). The CDR3 spans 12 residues. V lost 6 bases and J 8 bases, leaving 14 bases between the germline ends. Germline assignment: CDR1 SGHVS and CDR2 FNYEAQ. The CDR3 region is CASRATELQQYF. The CDR3 DNA sequence: TGTGCCAGCAGGGCGACAGAATTGCAGCAGTACTTC.

In regard to this clone: A read error may explain this, as a much larger clone is one base away. The rearrangement joins TRBV7-2 to TRBJ1-1; D unresolved. Germline CDR1 and CDR2: SGHTA and FQGNSA. The V end lost 2 bases, the J end lost 1 base, and 5 bases lay between the germline ends. The CDR3 runs to 13 residues. The CDR3 DNA is TGTGCCAGCAGCTTATCCGCGAACACTGAAGCTTTCTTT. It yields the protein CASSLSANTEAFF.

DNA for the CDR3: TGCAGTGTTAGCGGGATAAAGCAGTTCTTC. Translation: CSVSGIKQFF. V is TRBV20-1 and J is TRBJ2-1; 8 nucleotides match TRBD2. Germline V lookup: CDR1 DFQATT, CDR2 SNEGSKA (reference sequence). V gave up 7 bases and J gave up 11 bases; unmatched junction bases: 4. The CDR3 is made up of 10 amino acids.

The genes are TRBV7-8 and TRBJ2-5; 10 bases match TRBD2. The CDR3 sequence is 16 residues long. J was trimmed by 4 bases and V by 2 bases; bases with no gene match: 7. CDR1 and CDR2 (germline): SGHVS, FQNEAQ. This CDR3 reads CASSLNLAGEVETQYF. The CDR3 DNA reads TGTGCCAGCAGCTTAAACCTAGCGGGAGAGGTAGAGACCCAGTACTTC. The full variable domain, its missing parts supplied by reference TRBV7-8 and TRBJ2-5, is GAGVSQSPRYKVAKRGQDVALRCDPISGHVSLFWYQQALGQGPEFLTYFQNEAQLDKSGLPSDRFFAERPEGSVSTLKIQRTQQEDSAVYLCASSLNLAGEVETQYFGPGTRLLVL.

V is TRBV5-4 and J is TRBJ1-5; D remains unclear. CDR1 and CDR2 from the germline V gene are SGHNT and YYREEE (reference sequence). Trimming removed 4 bases at V and 0 bases at J, with 14 bases between. The CDR3 contains 16 residues. This CDR3 reads CASSPGGQYSNQPQHF. The CDR3 DNA reads TGTGCCAGCAGCCCCGGCGGGCAGTATAGCAATCAGCCCCAGCATTTT.